A single sample gave rise to the 6 T cell receptor beta chains below, sequenced in a study of T cells in Graves' hyperthyroidism and ophthalmopathy. RNA transcripts provided the source from which TCR beta CDR3 regions were amplified. The TCR CDR3 first-round RT-PCR relied on the HTBI primer set. TCRdb re-called the multiplex PCR reads with MiXCR, one entry per CDR3 protein. The table shows more than 350,000 distinct CDR3 sequences, with 15% occurring only once. Source material: blood. Receptors originate from an older woman with Graves' ophthalmopathy.

This clonotype was picked up many times. The chain uses TRBV3-1 and TRBJ2-7; tentative D call: TRBD2 (6 bases). CDR1 and CDR2 (germline): LGHDT, YNNKEL (reference sequence). Between the trimmed V and J ends, which lost 0 bases and 2 bases, there was a span of 11 bases. The CDR3 loop spans 15 amino acids. CDR3: CASSQDGRIPYEQYF. The CDR3 DNA sequence: TGTGCCAGCAGCCAAGACGGGAGAATCCCCTACGAGCAGTACTTC.

This clonotype was counted between two and nine times. The rearrangement joins TRBV20-1 to TRBJ2-7; D uncertain. V shed 5 bases and J shed 2 bases, with 10 bases lying between them. The length of the CDR3 is 12 residues. The germline gives CDR1 DFQATT, CDR2 SNEGSKA (reference sequence). The CDR3 sequence is CSAGTGPYEQYF. Here the CDR3 DNA reads TGCAGTGCTGGTACCGGGCCCTACGAGCAGTACTTC.

The table lists this clonotype with many counts. V and J are TRBV11-2 and TRBJ2-1, with D perhaps matching TRBD2 (5 bases). CDR1 and CDR2 from the germline V gene are SGHAT and FQNNGV. There are 12 residues in the CDR3. With 0 bases removed from V and 12 bases from J, the gap between germline ends came to 9 bases. The DNA for the CDR3 is TGTGCCAGCAGCTTAGATCGGGGAAGGCAGTTCTTC. It specifies CASSLDRGRQFF.

This clonotype was detected a few times. The V gene is TRBV20-1, the J gene TRBJ2-1, with TRBD1 matching over 9 bases. Looked up from germline, CDR1 is DFQATT and CDR2 is SNEGSKA (reference sequence). The length of the CDR3 is 14 residues. With 6 bases clipped from V and 6 bases from J, the junction kept 9 bases outside the gene matches. The CDR3 is CSAPDRGMSNEQFF. DNA for the CDR3: TGCAGTGCCCCGGACAGGGGAATGAGCAATGAGCAGTTCTTC.

This clonotype was seen more than once but under ten times. The chain recombines TRBV20-1 with TRBJ2-6; D is unclear. Germline loops: CDR1 DFQATT, CDR2 SNEGSKA (reference sequence). Trimming shortened V by 4 bases and J by 1 base, and 8 bases separated the two germline ends. The CDR3 is made up of 14 amino acids. CDR3 sequence: CSATQFSGANVLTF. CDR3 coding DNA: TGCAGTGCTACGCAGTTTTCTGGGGCCAACGTCCTGACTTTC.

This clonotype was detected ten times or more. V is TRBV20-1 and J is TRBJ1-1, with a possible D match to TRBD1 (5 bases). CDR1 DFQATT and CDR2 SNEGSKA come from the germline V gene (reference sequence). V dropped 2 bases and J dropped 1 base, with 5 bases sitting between them. The CDR3 covers 12 residues. CDR3 sequence reads: CSARQGNTEAFF. The CDR3 DNA reads TGCAGTGCTAGACAGGGGAACACTGAAGCTTTCTTT.